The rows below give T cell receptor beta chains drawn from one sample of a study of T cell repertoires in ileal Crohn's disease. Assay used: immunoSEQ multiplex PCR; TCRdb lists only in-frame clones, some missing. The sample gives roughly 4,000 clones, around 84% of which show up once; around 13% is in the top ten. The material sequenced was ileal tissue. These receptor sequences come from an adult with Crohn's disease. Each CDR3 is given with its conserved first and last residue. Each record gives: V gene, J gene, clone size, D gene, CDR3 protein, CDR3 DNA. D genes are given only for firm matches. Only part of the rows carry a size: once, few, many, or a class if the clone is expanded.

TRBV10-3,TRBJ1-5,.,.,CAIGGEGSSLNQPQHF,TGTGCCATCGGAGGGGAGGGCAGCTCCTTAAATCAGCCCCAGCATTTT
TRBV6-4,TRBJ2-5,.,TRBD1,CASSGARGETQYF,TGTGCCAGCAGTGGAGCCAGGGGGGAGACCCAGTACTTC
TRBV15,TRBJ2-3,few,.,CATSTPLEKDTQYF,TGTGCCACCAGCACGCCTCTAGAAAAAGATACGCAGTATTTT
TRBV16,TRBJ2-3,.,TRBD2,CASSQSGEGDTQYF,TGTGCCAGCAGCCAATCAGGGGAGGGAGATACGCAGTATTTT
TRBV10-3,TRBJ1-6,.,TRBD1,CAISEGPTGDSSYNSPLHF,TGTGCCATCAGTGAGGGTCCAACAGGGGACAGCTCCTATAATTCACCCCTCCACTTT
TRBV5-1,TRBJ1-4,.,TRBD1,CASSSLQGQGATNEKLFF,TGCGCCAGCAGCTCCCTGCAGGGACAGGGAGCGACTAATGAAAAACTGTTTTTT
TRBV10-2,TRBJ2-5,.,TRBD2,CASRELAGGVETQYF,TGCGCCAGCAGAGAATTAGCGGGGGGTGTAGAGACCCAGTACTTC
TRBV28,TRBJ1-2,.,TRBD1,CASSLRLDRGPYGYTF,TGTGCCAGCAGTTTAAGGTTGGACAGGGGACCCTATGGCTACACCTTC
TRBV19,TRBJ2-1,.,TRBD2,CASSSQTSGSTYNEQFF,TGTGCCAGTAGCTCCCAAACTAGCGGGTCTACCTACAATGAGCAGTTCTTC
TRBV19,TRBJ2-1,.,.,CASTLDRNSYNEQFF,TGTGCCAGTACCCTTGACAGGAACTCCTACAATGAGCAGTTCTTC
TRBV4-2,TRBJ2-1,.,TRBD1,CASSLFGTGDNEQFF,TGTGCCAGCAGCCTCTTCGGGACAGGGGACAATGAGCAGTTCTTC
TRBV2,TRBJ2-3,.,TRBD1,CASRFQDRETDTQYF,TGTGCCAGCAGGTTCCAGGACAGGGAGACAGATACGCAGTATTTT
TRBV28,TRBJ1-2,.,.,CASSTPGPSYGYTF,TGTGCCAGCAGTACCCCAGGTCCTTCCTATGGCTACACCTTC
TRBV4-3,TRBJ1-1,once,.,CASSQDGTYRNTEAFF,TGCGCCAGCAGCCAAGACGGTACGTACAGGAACACTGAAGCTTTCTTT
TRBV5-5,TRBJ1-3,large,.,CASSHRDTRSGNTIYF,TGTGCCAGCAGCCACCGGGACACTCGCTCTGGAAACACCATATATTTT
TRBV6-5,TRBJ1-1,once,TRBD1,CASSVIQGANTEAFF,TGTGCCAGCAGTGTAATACAGGGGGCAAACACTGAAGCTTTCTTT
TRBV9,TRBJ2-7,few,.,CASTPGVGAYEQYF,TGTGCCAGCACCCCAGGGGTGGGCGCCTACGAGCAGTACTTC
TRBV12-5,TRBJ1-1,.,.,CASGLSTPQGHTEAFF,TGTGCTAGTGGTTTGTCCACACCGCAGGGGCACACTGAAGCTTTCTTT
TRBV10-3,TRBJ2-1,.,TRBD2,CAISEGTSGDYNEQFF,TGTGCCATCAGTGAGGGGACTAGCGGGGACTACAATGAGCAGTTCTTC
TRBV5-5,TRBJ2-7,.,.,CASSLGTREQYF,TGTGCCAGCAGCTTGGGGACACGCGAGCAGTACTTC
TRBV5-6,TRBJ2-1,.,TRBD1,CASSLTLTGGGPEQFF,TGTGCCAGCAGCCTGACACTGACAGGGGGCGGACCTGAGCAGTTCTTC
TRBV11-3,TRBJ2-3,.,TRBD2,CASSFGTSGRTDTQYF,TGTGCCAGCAGCTTCGGGACTAGCGGACGCACAGATACGCAGTATTTT
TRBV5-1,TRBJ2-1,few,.,CASFQGGNEQFF,TGCGCCAGCTTCCAGGGTGGGAATGAGCAGTTCTTC
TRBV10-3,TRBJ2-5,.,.,CAISAARGVEETQYF,TGTGCCATCAGTGCTGCCAGGGGGGTTGAAGAGACCCAGTACTTC
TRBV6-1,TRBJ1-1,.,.,CASSKYAGVGAEAFF,TGTGCCAGCAGTAAGTATGCAGGGGTGGGAGCTGAAGCTTTCTTT
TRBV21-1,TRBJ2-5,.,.,CASSKARPGQGSETQYF,TGTGCCAGCAGCAAAGCGCGCCCGGGACAGGGTAGCGAGACCCAGTACTTC
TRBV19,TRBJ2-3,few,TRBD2,CASKPAGNTDTQYF,TGTGCCAGTAAGCCAGCGGGGAACACAGATACGCAGTATTTT
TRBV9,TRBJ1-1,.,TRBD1,CASSARDSYTEAFF,TGTGCCAGCAGCGCCCGGGACAGTTACACTGAAGCTTTCTTT
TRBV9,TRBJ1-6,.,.,CASSVDEGPLHF,TGTGCCAGCAGCGTAGACGAGGGACCCCTCCACTTT
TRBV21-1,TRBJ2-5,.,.,CASSRVPRSIETQYF,TGTGCCAGCAGCAGGGTCCCACGTAGCATCGAGACCCAGTACTTC
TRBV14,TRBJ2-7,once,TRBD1,CASSQRPGQGAYEQYF,TGTGCCAGCAGCCAGCGACCGGGACAGGGCGCCTACGAGCAGTACTTC